Below, 26 T cell receptor beta chains from the same sample are listed, as sequenced in a study of T cell responses to AZD1222 COVID-19 vaccine. The data were produced by immunoSEQ multiplex PCR, yet TCRdb's version contains in-frame clones alone and is incomplete. The sample lists tens of thousands of clones; approximately 92% were seen once. Specimen: peripheral blood, collected 28 days after the second AZD1222 dose. Every receptor here comes from an adult who received the AZD1222 COVID-19 vaccine.

This chain joins TRBV6-5 and TRBJ2-5; D perhaps matches TRBD2 (6 bases). V was clipped by 10 bases and J by 5 bases, with 17 bases between them. CDR3 length equals 13 residues. The germline gives CDR1 MNHEY, CDR2 SVGAGI. The CDR3 protein is CAIRDPAGETQYF. The CDR3 region has the DNA TGTGCCATCAGGGACCCGGCGGGGGAGACCCAGTACTTC.

The chain carries TRBV4-1 and TRBJ1-5, with D uncertain. Between the trimmed V and J ends, which lost 2 bases and 7 bases, there was a span of 21 bases. Germline V gives CDR1 MGHRA, CDR2 YSYEKL. The CDR3 extends over 17 amino acids. The CDR3 DNA reads as TGCGCCAGCAGCCAAAGCCCATGGGCCAAACCGGGGCAGCCCCAGCATTTT. The encoded protein is CASSQSPWAKPGQPQHF.

This rearrangement joins TRBV3-1 (or the pseudogene TRBV3-2) to TRBJ1-2; D is uncertain. V was trimmed by 1 base and J by 8 bases, leaving 11 bases between them. CDR1 is LGHDT, CDR2 YNNKEL, per germline (reference sequence). The CDR3 is made up of 13 amino acids. CDR3 in DNA: TGTGCCAGCAGCCAAGGCGTGGGCGTGGGCTACACCTTC. It is translated as CASSQGVGVGYTF.

This chain connects TRBV20-1 to TRBJ2-3; D might be TRBD2 (6 bases). V lost 3 bases to trimming and J lost 4 bases, with 14 bases between them. There are 14 residues in the CDR3. CDR1 and CDR2 (germline): DFQATT, SNEGSKA (reference sequence). The CDR3, as DNA: TGCAGTGCTAGTGAGGCGGGATCGGCAGATACGCAGTATTTT. Amino acid sequence: CSASEAGSADTQYF.

This chain joins TRBV5-4 and TRBJ2-2, with TRBD2 as a possible D gene (6 bases). The germline gives CDR1 SGHNT, CDR2 YYREEE (reference sequence). This CDR3 is built from 16 residues. V lost 5 bases to trimming and J lost 6 bases, with 20 bases between them. The CDR3 DNA is TGTGCCAGCAGTCCGGGAGCGCATAGGGGCCCCGGGGAGCTGTTTTTT. Translated: CASSPGAHRGPGELFF.

This clone showed up just once. The genes are TRBV11-2 and TRBJ2-3, with D possibly TRBD2 on 6 matching bases. The V gene lost 3 bases and the J gene lost 1 base, with 17 bases spanning the gap. The CDR3 loop spans 17 amino acids. Germline loops: CDR1 SGHAT, CDR2 FQNNGV. This chain's CDR3 is CASSLDLEGQGTDTQYF. DNA for the CDR3: TGTGCCAGCAGCTTGGACTTGGAGGGTCAGGGCACAGATACGCAGTATTTT.

The rearrangement links TRBV5-4 to TRBJ1-1; D is unclear. Trimming took 0 bases from V and 4 from J, leaving 10 bases between them. Per the germline V gene, CDR1 is SGHNT and CDR2 is YYREEE (reference sequence). CDR3 length equals 14 residues. The CDR3 loop reads CASSLGGWGTEAFF. The CDR3, as DNA: TGTGCCAGCAGCTTGGGGGGTTGGGGCACTGAAGCTTTCTTT. Full variable domain (missing parts from reference TRBV5-4 and TRBJ1-1): ETGVTQSPTHLIKTRGQQVTLRCSSQSGHNTVSWYQQALGQGPQFIFQYYREEENGRGNFPPRFSGLQFPNYSSELNVNALELDDSALYLCASSLGGWGTEAFFGQGTRLTVV.

V is TRBV11-2 and J is TRBJ2-1; the match to TRBD1 covers 7 bases. The CDR3 is 16 residues long. Germline values: CDR1 SGHAT, CDR2 FQNNGV. After removal of 1 base from V and 6 bases from J, the junction contained 9 bases not matched to a gene. This chain's CDR3 is CASSLGDRVRVNEQFF. The CDR3 DNA follows: TGTGCCAGCAGCTTAGGAGACAGGGTAAGGGTCAATGAGCAGTTCTTC.

This clone was seen only once. The V gene is TRBV4-2, the J gene TRBJ2-5, with 7 bases that match TRBD2. The CDR3 is 13 amino acids. Germline CDR1 and CDR2: LGHNA and YNFKEQ. The V segment lost 6 bases and the J segment 3 bases; nucleotides outside the gene matches: 4. CDR3 in DNA: TGTGCCAGCAGGAGACGGGAGGAAGAGACCCAGTACTTC. Translation: CASRRREEETQYF.

The CDR3 region has the DNA TGTGCCAGCAGTTTACTTATCGGGGCCAGGGCTGGAAACACCATATATTTT. This encodes CASSLLIGARAGNTIYF. The chain recombines TRBV28 with TRBJ1-3; tentative D call: TRBD1 (5 bases). Germline lookup yields CDR1 MDHEN and CDR2 SYDVKM. The V gene lost 2 bases and the J gene lost 2 bases, with 16 bases spanning the gap. The CDR3 runs 17 residues.

This clone appeared a single time. The chain is built from TRBV9 and TRBJ2-1; a possible D gene is TRBD2 (5 bases). The CDR3 has 16 amino acids. CDR1 is SGDLS, CDR2 YYNGEE, per germline. Trimming removed 0 bases from V and 6 bases from J, with 16 bases in between. The CDR3 reads CASSVDGDLLVNEQFF. The CDR3 nucleotides are TGTGCCAGCAGCGTAGACGGGGATCTGTTGGTCAATGAGCAGTTCTTC.

The CDR3 loop is CASSSFLRTSGDEQFF. In DNA, the CDR3 is TGTGCCAGCAGTTCCTTCCTCCGAACTAGCGGGGATGAGCAGTTCTTC. The rearrangement uses TRBV27 and TRBJ2-1; TRBD2 matches 10 bases. The length of the CDR3 is 16 residues. The germline V gene has CDR1 MNHEY and CDR2 SMNVEV (reference sequence). V shed 4 bases, J shed 8 bases, and the junction held 11 bases outside the gene matches.

The J gene is TRBJ2-3, the V gene TRBV14; D not resolved. Germline loops: CDR1 SGHDN, CDR2 FVKESK. With 6 bases removed from V and 1 base from J, the gap between germline ends came to 8 bases. This CDR3 is built from 13 residues. The CDR3 region is CASRLLCTDTQYF. As DNA, the CDR3 is TGTGCCAGCAGACTCCTCTGCACAGATACGCAGTATTTT.

The chain carries TRBV3-1 (or the pseudogene TRBV3-2) and TRBJ2-7; D remains ambiguous. CDR1 is LGHDT, CDR2 YNNKEL, per germline (reference sequence). This CDR3 is built from 17 residues. The V gene lost 0 bases and the J gene lost 3 bases, with 18 bases spanning the gap. DNA for the CDR3: TGTGCCAGCAGCCAAGATCCCCGGACCTACACGGTCTACGAGCAGTACTTC. Translated: CASSQDPRTYTVYEQYF.

This clone was seen once. This chain joins TRBV19 and TRBJ2-2, with 11 bases fitting TRBD2. J was trimmed by 2 bases and V by 7 bases; bases with no gene match: 6. CDR3 length equals 16 residues. Germline loops: CDR1 LNHDA, CDR2 SQIVND (reference sequence). CDR3 residues: CASTRTSGSNTGELFF. In DNA, the CDR3 is TGTGCCAGTACCAGAACTAGCGGGAGTAACACCGGGGAGCTGTTTTTT.

This rearrangement joins TRBV6-5 to TRBJ1-2; D is unclear. Germline lookup yields CDR1 MNHEY and CDR2 SVGAGI. V was pared by 5 bases and J by 4 bases, with 8 bases between. The CDR3 is made up of 12 amino acids. CDR3 in DNA: TGTGCCAGCAGTCCTACCCCCTATGGCTACACCTTC. Translation: CASSPTPYGYTF.

The rearrangement links TRBV5-4 to TRBJ2-7; TRBD1 matches at 7 bases. V lost 4 bases, J lost 6 bases, and 13 bases stayed unmatched. Per germline, CDR1 SGHNT and CDR2 YYREEE (reference sequence). The CDR3 consists of 15 residues. The CDR3 loop is CASSGRQGFTGEQYF. The CDR3 DNA is TGTGCCAGCAGCGGGAGACAGGGTTTTACGGGCGAGCAGTACTTC.

This clone was recorded once. The chain is built from TRBV6-4 and TRBJ2-1; 9 positions agree with TRBD2. Trimming at V came to 2 bases and at J to 3 bases, leaving 2 bases not matched to a gene. Germline values: CDR1 MRHNA, CDR2 SNTAGT. The CDR3 is 15 residues long. The chain's CDR3 is CASSDGRGGYNEQFF. The CDR3 coding sequence is TGTGCCAGCAGTGACGGGCGGGGGGGCTACAATGAGCAGTTCTTC.

The chain employs TRBV10-2 and TRBJ1-1, with D unclear. Germline V gene lookup returns CDR1 WSHSY and CDR2 SAAADI. This CDR3 has 13 amino acids. V lost 3 bases and J lost 2, with 7 bases in between. CDR3: CASSDYSNTEAFF. CDR3 in DNA: TGCGCCAGCAGTGATTATAGTAACACTGAAGCTTTCTTT.

This rearrangement joins TRBV19 to TRBJ1-4, with D maybe TRBD1 (5 bases). In germline, CDR1 is LNHDA, CDR2 SQIVND (reference sequence). CDR3 length: 15 amino acids. Trimming removed 6 bases from V and 0 bases from J, with 11 bases in between. The CDR3 DNA follows: TGTGCCAGTAGGACTGACAGTGCAACTAATGAAAAACTGTTTTTT. Its translation is CASRTDSATNEKLFF.

Written as DNA, the CDR3 is TGTGCCAGCAGGCAGGGTGAGGGCACTGAAGCTTTCTTT. Encoded protein: CASRQGEGTEAFF. The chain combines TRBV6-5 with TRBJ1-1; a possible D gene is TRBD1 (5 bases). CDR1 and CDR2 from the germline V gene are MNHEY and SVGAGI. This CDR3 has 13 amino acids. V was trimmed by 6 bases and J by 4 bases, leaving 12 bases between them.

The chain links TRBV7-3 to TRBJ2-1; TRBD1 matches at 9 bases. After removal of 4 bases from V and 4 bases from J, the junction contained 5 bases not matched to a gene. This CDR3 region has 15 residues. Germline CDR1 is SGHTA and CDR2 is FQGTGA. The CDR3 DNA reads as TGTGCCAGCAGCTCCCGACAGGGGGTATACAATGAGCAGTTCTTC. It encodes CASSSRQGVYNEQFF.

The rearrangement joins TRBV24-1 to TRBJ2-4; 8 bases are a match to TRBD2. The CDR3 sequence is 17 residues long. Germline assignment: CDR1 KGHDR and CDR2 SFDVKD. V gave up 2 bases and J gave up 5 bases; unmatched junction bases: 10. CDR3 DNA sequence: TGTGCCACCAGTGATTCGTCCGGGAGGGCCCTGGAAAACATTCAGTACTTC. Protein: CATSDSSGRALENIQYF.

The V gene is TRBV7-8, the J gene TRBJ2-7, with 9 bases lining up with TRBD1. There are 18 residues in the CDR3. From germline, CDR1 is SGHVS and CDR2 FQNEAQ. Unmatched junction bases numbered 15, after V lost 5 bases and J lost 1 base. CDR3 sequence: CASSPKDSPGQGSYEQYF. CDR3 coding DNA: TGTGCCAGCAGCCCAAAGGATTCCCCGGGACAGGGATCCTACGAGCAGTACTTC.

This clone was picked up one time. The chain uses TRBV3-1 (or the pseudogene TRBV3-2) and TRBJ2-1; 9 nucleotides line up with TRBD2. The length of the CDR3 is 16 residues. Germline trimming cut 2 bases from V and 0 bases from J; bases unmatched to any gene: 2. Germline V CDR1 and CDR2: LGHDT, YNNKEL (reference sequence). Here the CDR3 DNA reads TGTGCCAGCAGCCAATCAGCGGGAGGCTCCTACAATGAGCAGTTCTTC. Translated, it gives CASSQSAGGSYNEQFF.

The J gene is TRBJ1-2, the V gene TRBV5-8; weak D call: TRBD1 (5 bases). The CDR3 loop spans 12 amino acids. The germline V gene encodes CDR1 SGHTS and CDR2 YDEGEE. V was cut by 4 bases and J by 8 bases, with 12 bases left in between. The CDR3, as DNA: TGTGCCAGCAGCAGCAGGGTCTGGGGCTACACCTTC. Amino acids: CASSSRVWGYTF.